A selection of T cell receptor beta chains follows, all from one sample in a study of blood T cell repertoires in COVID-19. Libraries were prepared by immunoSEQ multiplex PCR; TCRdb keeps only in-frame clonotypes and omits some of them. The data hold 200,000 to 300,000 clones, with approximately 88% observed a single time. The sequencing input was PBMCs or T cells enriched from blood (not recorded which). These receptors were taken from a woman between 35 and 50 years old with acute COVID-19. The CDR3 runs from the conserved cysteine through the conserved F or W. A clone size is listed for some rows: how often the clone was seen (once, few, many), or a class if it is expanded.

>TRBV9|TRBJ2-1|-|10
CASKPYWQFF
>TRBV12-5|TRBJ1-5|-|13
CASGLVGGQPQHF
>TRBV6-1|TRBJ2-7|few|13
CASSELFAVGQYF
>TRBV18|TRBJ2-5|-|14
CASSPRGAGETQYF
>TRBV7-6|TRBJ1-5|-|15
CASSLGTVYNQPQHF
>TRBV18|TRBJ1-2|-|14
CASSPPSEAQGYTF
>TRBV5-8|TRBJ2-1|-|18
CASSLVTFTSGKYNEQFF
>TRBV7-3|TRBJ2-1|-|13
CASSWFSGNEQFF
>TRBV3-1/TRBV3-2|TRBJ2-3|-|18
CASSPGGLAGEFTDTQYF
>TRBV6-5|TRBJ2-6|-|15
CASSYQNSGANVLTF
>TRBV28|TRBJ2-1|-|15
CASSGTSSSYNEQFF
>TRBV18|TRBJ2-5|-|17
CASSPPRGTGSQETQYF
>TRBV3-1/TRBV3-2|TRBJ2-6|-|16
CASSQESSSGANVLTF
>TRBV18|TRBJ1-1|-|12
CASSPDSDEAFF
>TRBV5-1|TRBJ2-3|few|17
CASSYHPGEGGTDTQYF
>TRBV3-1/TRBV3-2|TRBJ1-1|-|14
CASSPLGGLTEAFF
>TRBV5-5|TRBJ2-2|-|17
CASSPGGREGLTGELFF
>TRBV11-2|TRBJ2-7|-|13
CASRTGQNYEQYF
>TRBV3-1/TRBV3-2|TRBJ1-1|-|14
CASSQGTSNTEAFF
>TRBV18|TRBJ2-1|-|16
CASSPSLAGAYNEQFF
>TRBV28|TRBJ2-7|-|15
CASTLGQGAFYEQYF
>TRBV5-1|TRBJ1-2|-|12
CASSLDARRYTF
>TRBV7-9|TRBJ1-2|-|14
CASSLRQGNYGYTF
>TRBV1|TRBJ2-2|-|15
CTSSQDGNSSDGLFF
>TRBV27|TRBJ2-1|-|17
CASSPQHSGSSYNEQFF
>TRBV5-1|TRBJ2-1|-|14
CASKPGTTVNEQFF
>TRBV5-8|TRBJ2-1|-|15
CASYLRRTSVHEQFF
>TRBV27|TRBJ2-5|-|15
CASSGTSGTVETQYF
>TRBV10-3|TRBJ2-7|-|12
CAIRGQFYEQYF
>TRBV12-3/TRBV12-4|TRBJ2-7|many|11
CASKSTYEQYF
>TRBV9|TRBJ2-7|-|14
CASSVTGTTYEQYF